This TCR beta chain comes out of a study of human T cells and chemical hapten exposure. Study background: Sensitization was performed using 2% DPC on a 2 cm by 2 cm upper inner arm skin site.

Time point indicated: patch test 1, 2 weeks after DPC sensitization. The sample's treatment: therapeutic diphenylcyclopropenone sensitization with weekly scalp DPC. TCRdb independently ran MiXCR on the RACE reads; one entry per CDR3 protein. The table has 380,000 or so distinct CDR3 sequences, 4.8% seen once; the top ten hold around 2.3%. Material: whole blood, obtained in connection with sensitization to the hapten diphenylcyclopropenone (DPC). This receptor was obtained from a woman in her forties or fifties with alopecia areata. Some clones in this sample may be carry-over from other donors' samples.

In DNA, the CDR3 is TGCAGCGTACTAATGACAGGGATGTCAAACATTCAGTACTTC. Translating gives CSVLMTGMSNIQYF. The chain recombines TRBV29-1 with TRBJ2-4; TRBD1 agrees at 7 bases. This CDR3 is built from 14 residues. V gave up 6 bases and J gave up 6 bases; unmatched junction bases: 11. The germline CDR1 and CDR2 sequences are SQVTM and ANQGSEA.